The 23 T cell receptor beta chains reported below all come from one sample, sequenced in a study of T cell responses to AZD1222 COVID-19 vaccine. Sequenced by immunoSEQ multiplex PCR; TCRdb stores in-frame clones only, minus some. The sample records roughly 120,000 clones, about 93% being singletons. This specimen was peripheral blood, taken 28 days after the second dose of the MenACWY control vaccine. These receptor sequences come from an adult who received the MenACWY meningococcal vaccine as a control.

The rearrangement joins TRBV6-4 to TRBJ2-7, with D maybe TRBD1 (6 bases). V was clipped by 0 bases and J by 4 bases, with 13 bases between them. The length of the CDR3 is 15 residues. Germline V gene data show CDR1 as MRHNA and CDR2 as SNTAGT. DNA of the CDR3: TGTGCCAGCAGTGACTCGACAGGACTGATGTACGAGCAGTACGTC. This encodes CASSDSTGLMYEQYV.

The chain carries TRBV28 and TRBJ2-4; 9 bases fit TRBD1. The CDR3 spans 13 residues. J lost 6 bases, V lost 7 bases, and 4 bases had no gene match. Germline loops: CDR1 MDHEN, CDR2 SYDVKM. The CDR3 protein is CASTRGQGNIQYF. The CDR3 nucleotides are TGTGCCAGCACCAGGGGACAGGGAAACATTCAGTACTTC.

The V call is TRBV19, the J call TRBJ1-4, with TRBD1 identical over 8 bases. The V gene's germline CDR1 is LNHDA and CDR2 SQIVND (reference sequence). After removal of 7 bases from V and 3 bases from J, the junction contained 19 bases not matched to a gene. CDR3 size: 19 residues. The CDR3 DNA reads as TGTGCCAGTACCGCCAGAAGGTTTTCAGGGGGCCACTCTAATGAAAAACTGTTTTTT. It codes for CASTARRFSGGHSNEKLFF.

V is TRBV7-2 and J is TRBJ1-2, with a weak D call TRBD1 (6 bases). Germline CDR1 SGHTA, CDR2 FQGNSA. The CDR3 has 14 amino acids. Trimming shortened V by 0 bases and J by 8 bases, and 13 bases separated the two germline ends. The CDR3 DNA sequence: TGTGCCAGCAGCTTAGCAGGGGGATCAGGAGGCTACACCTTC. Translating it yields CASSLAGGSGGYTF.

The chain couples TRBV5-4 to TRBJ2-7; D call uncertain. This CDR3 spans 14 amino acids. V was clipped by 3 bases and J by 1 base, with 11 bases between them. Germline CDR1 is SGHNT and CDR2 is YYREEE (reference sequence). CDR3 protein: CASSSLGNSYEQYF. The CDR3, as DNA: TGTGCCAGCAGCTCCTTAGGGAATTCCTACGAGCAGTACTTC.

The chain has TRBV2 and TRBJ1-1, with D uncertain. The germline V gene has CDR1 SNHLY and CDR2 FYNNEI. V was clipped by 4 bases and J by 4 bases, with 7 bases between them. The CDR3 spans 12 residues. The CDR3: CASSAYTTEAFF. The DNA for the CDR3 is TGTGCCAGCAGTGCGTATACCACTGAAGCTTTCTTT.

This chain uses TRBV3-1 (or the pseudogene TRBV3-2) with TRBJ2-4, with a tentative D call TRBD1 (5 bases). V was clipped by 5 bases and J by 9 bases, with 11 bases between them. The CDR3 runs 12 residues. The germline V gene has CDR1 LGHDT and CDR2 YNNKEL (reference sequence). The DNA of the CDR3 is TGTGCCAGCAGCTATACAGGTAGCATTCAGTACTTC. Amino acids: CASSYTGSIQYF.

This chain uses TRBV4-1 with TRBJ2-2, with D possibly TRBD1 on 6 matching bases. Germline lookup yields CDR1 MGHRA and CDR2 YSYEKL. This CDR3 contains 17 residues. V was shortened by 4 bases and J by 4 bases, with 19 bases between the two germline ends. The DNA for the CDR3 is TGCGCCAGCAGCCTCGGAGCGTGGACAGTTTCCACCGGGGAGCTGTTTTTT. Translated, it gives CASSLGAWTVSTGELFF.

V usage is TRBV2 and J usage is TRBJ2-3; 11 bases agree with TRBD2. Germline V gives CDR1 SNHLY, CDR2 FYNNEI. The CDR3 is made up of 16 amino acids. J lost 0 bases, V lost 6 bases, and 5 bases had no gene match. CDR3 bases: TGTGCCAGCAGACCTAGACTAGCGGGGAGCACAGATACGCAGTATTTT. It encodes CASRPRLAGSTDTQYF.

The V call is TRBV24-1, the J call TRBJ2-3; D remains ambiguous. The CDR3 has 14 amino acids. CDR1 and CDR2 from the germline V gene are KGHDR and SFDVKD. Trimming cost V 6 bases and J 0 bases, with 9 bases left between them. Written as DNA, the CDR3 is TGTGCCACCAGTCCCGACGTAAGCACAGATACGCAGTATTTT. It specifies CATSPDVSTDTQYF.

The V and J genes are TRBV20-1 and TRBJ1-1, with 7 bases that match TRBD1. The junction had 7 bases not matched to a gene; V was cut back by 3 bases and J by 0 bases. Germline assignment: CDR1 DFQATT and CDR2 SNEGSKA (reference sequence). The CDR3 is made up of 15 amino acids. CDR3 sequence (DNA): TGCAGTGCTAGTGACAGGGTCTTAATGAACACTGAAGCTTTCTTT. The encoded protein is CSASDRVLMNTEAFF.

The V gene is TRBV27, the J gene TRBJ2-7, with TRBD2 identical over 7 bases. The V gene's germline CDR1 is MNHEY and CDR2 SMNVEV (reference sequence). The CDR3 contains 14 residues. The V gene end was trimmed by 1 base and the J gene end by 6 bases; junction bases not matched to a gene: 6. Here the CDR3 reads CASSLLGGTREQYF. The DNA of the CDR3 is TGTGCCAGCAGTTTATTGGGGGGGACTCGCGAGCAGTACTTC.

The CDR3 loop is CASISSRWGGRTEAFF. CDR3 DNA: TGTGCCAGCATTAGTAGTCGGTGGGGGGGTAGGACTGAAGCTTTCTTT. This rearrangement joins TRBV2 to TRBJ1-1; D might be TRBD1 (5 bases). Germline CDR1 SNHLY, CDR2 FYNNEI. This CDR3 has 16 residues. V lost 7 bases to trimming and J lost 5 bases, with 23 bases between them.

There are a few counts of this clone. The chain links TRBV21-1 to TRBJ1-5. TRBV21-1 is a recognized pseudogene. This CDR3 region has 15 residues. The CDR3 sequence is CASSKEAGAGMPQHF. The CDR3 nucleotides are TGTGCCAGCAGCAAAGAGGCGGGTGCCGGAATGCCCCAGCATTTT.

V and J are TRBV19 and TRBJ1-4; D is possibly TRBD1 (5 bases). Trimming removed 3 bases at V and 7 bases at J, with 21 bases between. Looked up from germline, CDR1 is LNHDA and CDR2 is SQIVND (reference sequence). The CDR3 consists of 17 residues. CDR3 coding DNA: TGTGCCAGTAGTATCTTGGGAGACAGCCCCGTAGGTGAAAAACTGTTTTTT. Translation: CASSILGDSPVGEKLFF.

This rearrangement joins TRBV6-2 or TRBV6-3 to TRBJ2-7; 11 bases match TRBD2. The germline CDR1 and CDR2 sequences are MNHEY and SVGEGT. V lost 3 bases and J lost 1; bases outside the gene matches: 2. The CDR3 is 15 amino acids. In DNA, the CDR3 is TGTGCCAGCAGTTATCGGACTAGCGGGTCCTACGAGCAGTACGTC. It codes for CASSYRTSGSYEQYV.

The rearrangement uses TRBV2 and TRBJ2-3; no definite D call. Trimming took off 1 base at V and 4 bases at J, with 12 bases between the two ends. This CDR3 spans 15 amino acids. CDR1 is SNHLY and CDR2 is FYNNEI in the germline V gene. The CDR3 here is CASSEESVKADTQYF. Here the CDR3 DNA reads TGTGCCAGCAGTGAAGAGAGTGTGAAGGCAGATACGCAGTATTTT.

The V call is TRBV2, the J call TRBJ1-5, with D possibly matching TRBD1 (5 bases). Trimming shortened V by 3 bases and J by 2 bases, and 8 bases separated the two germline ends. Germline loops: CDR1 SNHLY, CDR2 FYNNEI. The CDR3 covers 14 residues. This chain's CDR3 is CASSEGRGNQPQHF. The CDR3 DNA is TGTGCCAGCAGTGAGGGCAGGGGCAATCAGCCCCAGCATTTT.

The chain couples TRBV5-6 to TRBJ2-2; D unresolved. The CDR3 totals 12 residues. Trimming pared 0 bases from V and 6 bases from J, leaving 3 bases between. CDR1 is SGHDT and CDR2 is YYEEEE in the germline V gene. The CDR3 DNA is TGTGCCAGCAGCTTGGGGTCCGGGGAGCTGTTTTTT. Amino acids: CASSLGSGELFF. The full variable domain, rest sourced from reference TRBV5-6 and TRBJ2-2, is DAGVTQSPTHLIKTRGQQVTLRCSPKSGHDTVSWYQQALGQGPQFIFQYYEEEERQRGNFPDRFSGHQFPNYSSELNVNALLLGDSALYLCASSLGSGELFFGEGSRLTVL.

The chain is built from TRBV3-1 (or the pseudogene TRBV3-2) and TRBJ2-3; possible D gene TRBD1, 5 bases. Germline CDR1 LGHDT, CDR2 YNNKEL (reference sequence). The CDR3 has 15 residues. Trimming cost V 0 bases and J 1 base, with 8 bases left between them. Written as DNA, the CDR3 is TGTGCCAGCAGCCAAGAAGGGGCAGGCACAGATACGCAGTATTTT. This translates into CASSQEGAGTDTQYF.

This sequence joins TRBV13 and TRBJ2-5, with 10 bases aligning to TRBD1. The trim removed 6 bases at V and 3 bases at J, leaving 10 bases unmatched. This CDR3 region has 16 residues. The germline V gene encodes CDR1 PRHDT and CDR2 FYEKMQ (reference sequence). CDR3 residues: CASSFLTGQGKETQYF. CDR3 DNA: TGTGCCAGCAGTTTTTTAACGGGACAGGGGAAAGAGACCCAGTACTTC.

The rearrangement links TRBV9 to TRBJ1-6; 7 bases are a match to TRBD1. The V and J ends lost 3 bases and 5 bases, in that order; junction bases with no gene match: 8. The CDR3 is made up of 16 amino acids. Germline assignment: CDR1 SGDLS and CDR2 YYNGEE. The CDR3 sequence is CASSDDREVDNSPLHF. Here the CDR3 DNA reads TGTGCCAGCAGCGATGACAGGGAAGTTGATAATTCACCCCTCCACTTT.

The chain carries TRBV7-9 and TRBJ2-1, with 8 bases matching TRBD2. V gave up 5 bases and J gave up 2 bases; unmatched junction bases: 8. CDR3 size: 16 residues. Germline values: CDR1 SEHNR, CDR2 FQNEAQ (reference sequence). CDR3 coding DNA: TGTGCCAGCAGCGGAAGTGGGACTAGGACCTACAATGAGCAGTTCTTC. It codes for CASSGSGTRTYNEQFF.